This T cell receptor beta chain stems from a study of cytotoxic CD8 clonotypes in ibrutinib-treated CLL. The germline CDR1 and CDR2 sequences are MNHNS and SASEGT. Trimming left V 7 bases short and J 4 bases short, with 11 bases between. The CDR3 has 13 amino acids. Libraries were prepared by immunoSEQ multiplex PCR; TCRdb keeps only in-frame clonotypes and omits some of them. The sample yields some 200,000 clones, 79% seen once. The chain links TRBV6-1 to TRBJ2-4; the D gene is possibly TRBD1 (6 bases). This TCR came from a human donor with chronic lymphocytic leukemia. Here the sequenced sample was PBMCs, taken after 12 months of ibrutinib treatment. As DNA, the CDR3 is TGTGCCAGCATTGAGGACAGTAAAAACATTCAGTACTTC. Amino acid sequence: CASIEDSKNIQYF.